This entry is about one T cell receptor (beta chain). These data belong to a study of CD8+ T cells in alopecia areata. Isolated RNA was reverse transcribed into cDNA used as the sequencing template. Only in-frame clones appear in the TCRdb table, and some are missing; sequencing was by immunoSEQ multiplex PCR. This table holds approximately 8,000 clones, around 69% found once. The CDR3 spans 16 residues. Trimming removed 3 bases from V and 4 bases from J, with 18 bases in between. Looked up from germline, CDR1 is MNHEY and CDR2 is SMNVEV (reference sequence). Lesional scalp punch biopsies and peripheral blood came from alopecia areata patients.

The input for sequencing was skin, taken at week 0. V and J are TRBV27 and TRBJ1-2; perhaps TRBD1 as D (6 bases). The clonotype comes from a human donor with alopecia areata. CDR3 sequence: CASSLAWRAGAYGYTF. The CDR3 DNA reads as TGTGCCAGCAGTTTGGCCTGGAGGGCAGGGGCCTATGGCTACACCTTC.